This T cell receptor beta chain was identified in a study of T cells in Graves' hyperthyroidism and ophthalmopathy. Comments on this clonotype: At one boundary the junction diverges from the germline segment, which might be a read error.

RNA transcripts gave rise to amplified TCR beta CDR3 regions. Carried out on the TCR CDR3, a first-round RT-PCR used the HTBI primer set. TCRdb reanalysed the multiplex PCR reads using MiXCR and keeps one entry per CDR3 protein. The table records 300,000 to 400,000 distinct CDR3 sequences, 14% of them present only once. The CDR3 extends over 15 amino acids. Germline assignment: CDR1 SGHRS and CDR2 YFSETQ. Input material: blood. The chain joins TRBV5-1 to TRBJ2-7; D gene uncertain. This TCR came from a woman between 25 and 40 years old with Graves' ophthalmopathy. For the CDR3, the DNA is TGTGCCAGCAGCTTGGCCATGAGGCCTACCTACGAGCAGTACTTC. Translating it yields CASSLAMRPTYEQYF.